The clone carrying this T cell receptor beta chain was counted between two and nine times. Its target is not known. This record belongs to a study of blood T cells in healthy people across ages. A second about 6 to 12 cycle PCR used barcoded and J-beta primers. TCRdb reprocessed the 5' RACE reads via MiXCR and lists one record per CDR3 protein. This sample yields around 1,600,000 distinct CDR3 sequences, of which roughly 43% are seen a single time; about 4% belongs to the top ten. Whole-study results and caveats: Compared with aged donors, long-lived donors showed fewer expanded clones, suggesting selection.

The ends lost 7 bases at V and 2 bases at J; junction bases unmatched: 8. Germline V CDR1 and CDR2: ENHRY, SYGVKD. The CDR3 consists of 14 residues. The J gene is TRBJ2-7, the V gene TRBV10-3; 7 nucleotides agree with TRBD1. Sequencing was performed on blood. This clonotype originated in a woman under 30 in good health. CDR3 coding DNA: TGTGCCATCAATCCCGGGACAGCAACCTACGAGCAGTACTTC. Protein product: CAINPGTATYEQYF.